This T cell receptor (beta chain) was captured by sequencing in a study of T-cell reconstitution after alpha-beta-depleted transplantation in children. Study-wide results and caveats: Surviving recipient T cells and thymic progenitors accounted for the high day-60 TCRbeta diversity observed in some patients. After one year, T-cell counts and TCRbeta diversity mostly came from new T cells.

Preparation of the TCRbeta library used unique molecular identifiers. TCRdb re-derived calls from the PCR reads in MiXCR, one entry per CDR3 protein. The table has about a million distinct CDR3 sequences, about 30% seen once. Concerning this clonotype itself: The antigen is unknown.

Germline loops: CDR1 LGHNA, CDR2 YSLEER. The V gene end was trimmed by 2 bases and the J gene end by 8 bases; junction bases not matched to a gene: 11. The CDR3 extends over 16 amino acids. The TCR was taken from a boy in the first two years of life who had a stem cell transplant for SCID, so the T cells may come from the graft donor. The chain couples TRBV4-3 to TRBJ2-1; the match to TRBD1 covers 8 bases. The sequencing used PBMCs, mostly from graft donor cells, collected 360 days after TCRalphabeta/CD19-depleted stem cell transplant. CDR3 sequence (DNA): TGCGCCAGCAGCCAAAAGGTCAGGGGGCTTGTGGATGAGCAGTTCTTC. Translated: CASSQKVRGLVDEQFF.